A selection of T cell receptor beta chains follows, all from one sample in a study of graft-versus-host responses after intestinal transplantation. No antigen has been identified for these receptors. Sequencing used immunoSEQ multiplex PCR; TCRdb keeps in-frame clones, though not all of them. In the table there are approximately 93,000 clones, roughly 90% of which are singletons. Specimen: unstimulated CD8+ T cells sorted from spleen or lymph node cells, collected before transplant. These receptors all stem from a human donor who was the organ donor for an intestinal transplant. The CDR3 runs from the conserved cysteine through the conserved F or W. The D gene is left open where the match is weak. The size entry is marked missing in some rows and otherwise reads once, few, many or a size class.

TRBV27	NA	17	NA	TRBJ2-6	TGTGCCAGCAGTTTATCGGTCCCAGGGGCTGGGGCCAACGTCCTGACTTTC	CASSLSVPGAGANVLTF
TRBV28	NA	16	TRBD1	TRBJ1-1	TGTGCCAGCAGTTTCTACAGGGGGTGGTCGAACACTGAAGCTTTCTTT	CASSFYRGWSNTEAFF
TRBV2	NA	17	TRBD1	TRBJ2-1	TGTGCCAGCTATTACCTAGCCGGGGACAGCTCCTACAATGAGCAGTTCTTC	CASYYLAGDSSYNEQFF
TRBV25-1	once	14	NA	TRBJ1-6	TGTGCCGCCGGGAAGTGGAATCAATATTCACCCCTCCACTTT	CAAGKWNQYSPLHF
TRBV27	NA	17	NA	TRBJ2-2	TGTGCCAGCAGTTTATCGGTGGGCGGGGTTAACACCGGGGAGCTGTTTTTT	CASSLSVGGVNTGELFF
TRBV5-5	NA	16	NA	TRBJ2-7	TGTGCCAGCAGCTTGTCTTCCAGGCGCACCTCCTACGAGCAGTACTTC	CASSLSSRRTSYEQYF
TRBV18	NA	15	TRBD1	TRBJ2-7	TGTGCCAGCTCACCACCGGACAGGGGATCTTACGAGCAGTACTTC	CASSPPDRGSYEQYF
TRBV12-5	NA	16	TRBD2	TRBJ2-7	TGTGCTAGTGGTTTCGGGGTTGGCGGGAGGAACTACGAGCAGTACTTC	CASGFGVGGRNYEQYF
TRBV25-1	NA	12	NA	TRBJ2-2	TGTGCCAGCAGTGTCGTTGGCCAGGAGCTGTTTTTT	CASSVVGQELFF
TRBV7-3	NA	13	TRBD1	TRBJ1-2	TGTGCCAGCAGTTACGGGACAGGGGATGGCTACACCTTC	CASSYGTGDGYTF
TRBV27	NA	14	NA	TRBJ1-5	TGTGCCAGCGCGCCGGGAAGCTGGAATCAGCCCCAGCATTTT	CASAPGSWNQPQHF
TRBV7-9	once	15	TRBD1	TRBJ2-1	TGTGCCAGCAGCTTAGGCCCGGGACAGGGGAATGAGCAGTTCTTC	CASSLGPGQGNEQFF
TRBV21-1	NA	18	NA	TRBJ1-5	TGCGCCAGCAGCAAACGACTAGACAGTACCAGGAGGAATCAGCCCCAGCATTTT	CASSKRLDSTRRNQPQHF
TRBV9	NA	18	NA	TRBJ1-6	TGTGCCAGCAGCGTAGGACTTTTTACCTCAGGACTCAGTTCACCCCTCCACTTT	CASSVGLFTSGLSSPLHF
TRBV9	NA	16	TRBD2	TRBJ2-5	TGTGCCAGCAGCGTAGTGGAGCGGGGGAGGAGGGAGACCCAGTACTTC	CASSVVERGRRETQYF
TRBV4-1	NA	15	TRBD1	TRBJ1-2	TGCGCCAGCAGCCTGGGGACAGGATCCCTTTGGGGCTACACCTTC	CASSLGTGSLWGYTF
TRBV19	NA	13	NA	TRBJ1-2	TGTGCCAGTGCATTCCAGGGGAACTATGGCTACACCTTC	CASAFQGNYGYTF
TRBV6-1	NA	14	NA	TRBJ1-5	TGTGCCAGCAGTGAACGGAGTAGCAATCAGCCCCAGCATTTT	CASSERSSNQPQHF
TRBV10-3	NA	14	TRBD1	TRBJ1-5	TGTGCCATCAGTGAAACAGGGGGCAATCAGCCCCAGCATTTT	CAISETGGNQPQHF
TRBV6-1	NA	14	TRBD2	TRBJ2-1	TGTGCCAGCAGTGAGCGGGAGGTTTACAATGAGCAGTTCTTC	CASSEREVYNEQFF
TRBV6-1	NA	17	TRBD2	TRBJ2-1	TGTGCCAGCAGTGAAGCGACTAGCGGGTTCTTTCTCTATGAGCAGTTCTTC	CASSEATSGFFLYEQFF
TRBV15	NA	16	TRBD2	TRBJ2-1	TGTGCCACCAGCATCGGTCGTAGCGGGGGATACAATGAGCAGTTCTTC	CATSIGRSGGYNEQFF
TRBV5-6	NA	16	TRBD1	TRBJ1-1	TGTGCCAGCAGCTACGGGACAGGGGGCTATCCTGATAAGGCTTTCTTT	CASSYGTGGYPDKAFF
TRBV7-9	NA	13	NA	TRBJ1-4	TGTGCCAGCAGCTTAGTCCATAATGAAAAACTGTTTTTT	CASSLVHNEKLFF
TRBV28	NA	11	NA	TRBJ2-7	TGTGCCAGCAGTCCGAGGTACGAGCAGTACTTC	CASSPRYEQYF
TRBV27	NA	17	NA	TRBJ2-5	TGTGCCAGCAGTTTTTCCCGACTATCAGCCTCCCAAGAGACCCAGTACTTC	CASSFSRLSASQETQYF
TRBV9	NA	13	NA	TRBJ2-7	TGTGCCAGCAGCTCCGGACGGGGATACGAGCAGTACTTC	CASSSGRGYEQYF
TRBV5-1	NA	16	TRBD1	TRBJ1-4	TGCGCCAGCAGCGGGGACAGTAAACCAATCCTTGAAAAACTGTTTTTT	CASSGDSKPILEKLFF
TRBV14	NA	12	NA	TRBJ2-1	TGTGCCAGCAGCCCCCACTTAAATGAGCAGTTCTTC	CASSPHLNEQFF
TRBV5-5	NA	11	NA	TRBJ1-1	TGTGCCAGCAGCTTGGTTGTAGAGGCTTTCTTT	CASSLVVEAFF
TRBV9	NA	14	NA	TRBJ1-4	TGTGCCAGCACCCCTTACAGGACATTTGGAAAACTGTTTTTT	CASTPYRTFGKLFF
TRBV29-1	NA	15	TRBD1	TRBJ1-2	TGCAGCGTTGACGCCCACCGGACAGGAGGGGTTGGCTACACCTTC	CSVDAHRTGGVGYTF
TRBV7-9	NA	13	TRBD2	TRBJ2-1	TGTGCCAGCAGCTGGACTAGCTACAATGAGCAGTTCTTC	CASSWTSYNEQFF
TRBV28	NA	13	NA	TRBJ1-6	TGTGCCAGCAGCCGAATGAGGGTTTCACCCCTCCACTTT	CASSRMRVSPLHF
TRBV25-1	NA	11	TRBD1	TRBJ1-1	TGTGCCAGCAGTGGGGGACAGGAAGCTTTCTTT	CASSGGQEAFF
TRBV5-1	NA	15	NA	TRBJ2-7	TGCGCCAGCAGCCTTGGATGGGCAGCCTCCTACGAGCAGTACTTC	CASSLGWAASYEQYF
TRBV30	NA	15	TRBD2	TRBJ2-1	TGTGCCTGGAGTTTTAGCGGGGGAAATTACAATGAGCAGTTCTTC	CAWSFSGGNYNEQFF
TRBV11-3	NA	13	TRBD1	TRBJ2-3	TGTGCCAGCAGCGTAGACAGGGGGTATACGCAGTATTTT	CASSVDRGYTQYF
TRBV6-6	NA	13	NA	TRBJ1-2	TGTGCCAGCAGTTCGGGGGGGGGATATGGCTACACCTTC	CASSSGGGYGYTF
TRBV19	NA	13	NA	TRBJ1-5	TGTGCCACAGCGCAGGGTTCGGAACAGCCCCAGCATTTT	CATAQGSEQPQHF
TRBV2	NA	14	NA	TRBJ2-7	TGTGCCAGCCTAAGACTCGATGACTCCTACGAGCAGTACTTC	CASLRLDDSYEQYF
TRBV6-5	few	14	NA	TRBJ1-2	TGTGCCAGCAGTTACTACTCCCAGGCCCCCGGCTACACCTTC	CASSYYSQAPGYTF
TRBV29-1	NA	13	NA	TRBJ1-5	TGCAGCGCCAGGCAGGATAGCAATCAGCCCCAGCATTTT	CSARQDSNQPQHF
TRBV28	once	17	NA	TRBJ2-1	TGTGCCAGCAGTTCTCATAGTGGAGGGTGGAACTACAATGAGCAGTTCTTC	CASSSHSGGWNYNEQFF
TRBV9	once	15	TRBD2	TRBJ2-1	TGTGCCAGCAGCCCCCGAGGGGCGGGGGACAATGAGCAGTTCTTC	CASSPRGAGDNEQFF
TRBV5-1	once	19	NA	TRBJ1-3	TGCGCCAGCAGCTTGGGGACGGAATGGGACTTTTACTCTGGAAACACCATATATTTT	CASSLGTEWDFYSGNTIYF
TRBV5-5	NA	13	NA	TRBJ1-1	TGTGCCAGCAGCTTGGGCGAGGTTACTGAAGCTTTCTTT	CASSLGEVTEAFF
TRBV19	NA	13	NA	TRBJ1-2	TGTGCCAGTACCCCAAAGAGGAACTATGGCTACACCTTC	CASTPKRNYGYTF
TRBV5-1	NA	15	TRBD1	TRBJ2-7	TGCGCCAGCAGCTTCGGGACAGATAGCTCCTACGAGCAGTACTTC	CASSFGTDSSYEQYF
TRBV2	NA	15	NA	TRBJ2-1	TGTGCCAGCAGTGAAGGCCCCGGGAGCTACAATGAGCAGTTCTTC	CASSEGPGSYNEQFF
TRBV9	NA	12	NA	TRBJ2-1	TGTGCCAGCAGCGTAGGCGAAAATGAGCAGTTCTTC	CASSVGENEQFF
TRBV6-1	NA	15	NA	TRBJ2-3	TGTGCCAGCAGTGAAATAGACAGATCGGCGGATACGCAGTATTTT	CASSEIDRSADTQYF
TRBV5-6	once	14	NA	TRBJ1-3	TGTGCCAGCAGTCCCGGGGACTCTGGAAACACCATATATTTT	CASSPGDSGNTIYF
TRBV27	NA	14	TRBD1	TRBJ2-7	TGTGCCAGCAGTTTAGGGACAGGGGGCCACGAGCAGTACTTC	CASSLGTGGHEQYF
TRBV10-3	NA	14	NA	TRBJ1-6	TGTGCCATCAGTGAGGGCGGGTCTAATTCACCCCTCCACTTT	CAISEGGSNSPLHF
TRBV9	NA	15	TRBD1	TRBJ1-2	TGTGCCAGCAGCGCCGGACAGGGAGGGGTGAATGGCTACACCTTC	CASSAGQGGVNGYTF
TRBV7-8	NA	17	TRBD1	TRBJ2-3	TGTGCCAGCAGCTTAGGGCCGGGACAGGGCATTTCAGATACGCAGTATTTT	CASSLGPGQGISDTQYF
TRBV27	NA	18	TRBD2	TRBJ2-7	TGTGCCAGCAGGGGACGCGGGAGTTTGTTGGGGCCATCCTACGAGCAGTACTTC	CASRGRGSLLGPSYEQYF
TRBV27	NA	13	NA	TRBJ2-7	TGTGCCAGCAGTCCCAATCAGGTCATCGAGCAGTACTTC	CASSPNQVIEQYF